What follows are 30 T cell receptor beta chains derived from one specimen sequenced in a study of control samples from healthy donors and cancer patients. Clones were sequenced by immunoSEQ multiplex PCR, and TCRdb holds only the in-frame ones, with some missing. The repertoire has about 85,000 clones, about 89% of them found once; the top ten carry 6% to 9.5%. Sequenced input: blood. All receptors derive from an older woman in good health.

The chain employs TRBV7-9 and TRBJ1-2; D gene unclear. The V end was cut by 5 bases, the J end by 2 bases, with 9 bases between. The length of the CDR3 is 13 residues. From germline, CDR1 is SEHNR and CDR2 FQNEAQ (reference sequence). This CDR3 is CASSTGLNYGYTF. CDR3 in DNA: TGTGCCAGCAGCACCGGACTGAACTATGGCTACACCTTC.

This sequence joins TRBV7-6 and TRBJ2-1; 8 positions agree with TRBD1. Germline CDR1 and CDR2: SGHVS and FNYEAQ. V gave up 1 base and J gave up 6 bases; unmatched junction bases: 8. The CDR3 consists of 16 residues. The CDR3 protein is CASSLVTGVSPNEQFF. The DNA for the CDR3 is TGTGCCAGCAGCTTAGTGACAGGGGTCTCCCCCAATGAGCAGTTCTTC.

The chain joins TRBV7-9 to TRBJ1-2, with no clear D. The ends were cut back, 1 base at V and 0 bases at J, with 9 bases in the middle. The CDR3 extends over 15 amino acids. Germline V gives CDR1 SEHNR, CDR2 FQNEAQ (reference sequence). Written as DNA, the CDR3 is TGTGCCAGCAGCTTAGGACGGAACACTAACTATGGCTACACCTTC. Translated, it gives CASSLGRNTNYGYTF.

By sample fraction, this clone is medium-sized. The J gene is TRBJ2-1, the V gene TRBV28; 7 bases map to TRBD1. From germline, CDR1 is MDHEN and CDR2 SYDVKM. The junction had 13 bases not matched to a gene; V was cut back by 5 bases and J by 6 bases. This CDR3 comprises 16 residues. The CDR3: CASSQSTGKGGNEQFF. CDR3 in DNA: TGTGCCAGCAGTCAGTCGACAGGGAAAGGGGGCAATGAGCAGTTCTTC. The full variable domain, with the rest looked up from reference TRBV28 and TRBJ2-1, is DVKVTQSSRYLVKRTGEKVFLECVQDMDHENMFWYRQDPGLGLRLIYFSYDVKMKEKGDIPEGYSVSREKKERFSLILESASTNQTSMYLCASSQSTGKGGNEQFFGPGTRLTVL.

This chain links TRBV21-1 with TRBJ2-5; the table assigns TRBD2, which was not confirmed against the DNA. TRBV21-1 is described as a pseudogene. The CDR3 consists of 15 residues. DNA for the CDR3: TGTGCCAGCAGCAAAGAAAAAGGGAGTAAAGAGACCCAGTACTTC. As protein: CASSKEKGSKETQYF.

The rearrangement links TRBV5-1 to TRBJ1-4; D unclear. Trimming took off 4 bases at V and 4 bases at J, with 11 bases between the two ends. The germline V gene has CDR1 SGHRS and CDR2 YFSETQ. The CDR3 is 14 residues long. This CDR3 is CASSPGTHNEKLFF. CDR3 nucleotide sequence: TGCGCCAGCAGCCCCGGAACTCATAATGAAAAACTGTTTTTT.

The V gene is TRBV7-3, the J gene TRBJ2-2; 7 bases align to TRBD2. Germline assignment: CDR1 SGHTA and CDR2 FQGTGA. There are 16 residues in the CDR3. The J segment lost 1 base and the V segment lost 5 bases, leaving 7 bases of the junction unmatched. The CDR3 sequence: CASSPQSSGNTGELFF. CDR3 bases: TGTGCCAGCAGCCCGCAATCTAGCGGGAACACCGGGGAGCTGTTTTTT.

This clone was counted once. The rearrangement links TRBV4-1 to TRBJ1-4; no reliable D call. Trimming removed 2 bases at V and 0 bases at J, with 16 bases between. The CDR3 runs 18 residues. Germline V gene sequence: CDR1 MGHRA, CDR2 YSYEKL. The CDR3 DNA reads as TGCGCCAGCAGCCAACTTCCCAAAAGTGGAGCAACTAATGAAAAACTGTTTTTT. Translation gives CASSQLPKSGATNEKLFF.

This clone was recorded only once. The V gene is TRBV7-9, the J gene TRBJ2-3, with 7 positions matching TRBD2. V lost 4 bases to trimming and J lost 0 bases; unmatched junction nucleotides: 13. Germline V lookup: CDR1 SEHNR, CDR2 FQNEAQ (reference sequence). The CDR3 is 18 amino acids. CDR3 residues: CASSSRTPSGGSTDTQYF. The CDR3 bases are TGTGCCAGCAGCTCACGAACTCCATCGGGAGGAAGCACAGATACGCAGTATTTT. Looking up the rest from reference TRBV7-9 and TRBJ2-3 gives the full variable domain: DTGVSQNPRHKITKRGQNVTFRCDPISEHNRLYWYRQTLGQGPEFLTYFQNEAQLEKSRLLSDRFSAERPKGSFSTLEIQRTEQGDSAMYLCASSSRTPSGGSTDTQYFGPGTRLTVL.

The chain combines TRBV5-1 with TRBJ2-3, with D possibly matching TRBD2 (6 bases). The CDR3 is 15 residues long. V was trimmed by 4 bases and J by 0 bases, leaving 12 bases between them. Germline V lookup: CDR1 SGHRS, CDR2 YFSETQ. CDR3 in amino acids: CASSTGTFSTDTQYF. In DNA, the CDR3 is TGCGCCAGCAGCACCGGGACTTTCAGCACAGATACGCAGTATTTT.

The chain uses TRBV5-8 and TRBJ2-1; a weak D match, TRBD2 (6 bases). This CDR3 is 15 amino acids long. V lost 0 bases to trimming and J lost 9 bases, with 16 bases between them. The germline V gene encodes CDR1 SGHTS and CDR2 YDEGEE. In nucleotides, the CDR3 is TGTGCCAGCAGCTTGGTTTGGCTAGCGATAGGTGAGCAGTTCTTC. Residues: CASSLVWLAIGEQFF.

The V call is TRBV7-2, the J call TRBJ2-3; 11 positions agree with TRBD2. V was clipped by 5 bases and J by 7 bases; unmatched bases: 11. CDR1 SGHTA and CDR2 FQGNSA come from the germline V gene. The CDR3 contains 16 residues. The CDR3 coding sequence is TGTGCCAGCAGCCCTTTAGGACTAGCGGGTGTATATACGCAGTATTTT. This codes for CASSPLGLAGVYTQYF.

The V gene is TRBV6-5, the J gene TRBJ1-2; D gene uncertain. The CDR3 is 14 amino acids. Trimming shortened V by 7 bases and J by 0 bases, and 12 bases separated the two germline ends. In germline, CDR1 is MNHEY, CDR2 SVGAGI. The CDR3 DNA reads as TGTGCCAGCACCCTCGATGGGGCTAACTATGGCTACACCTTC. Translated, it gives CASTLDGANYGYTF.

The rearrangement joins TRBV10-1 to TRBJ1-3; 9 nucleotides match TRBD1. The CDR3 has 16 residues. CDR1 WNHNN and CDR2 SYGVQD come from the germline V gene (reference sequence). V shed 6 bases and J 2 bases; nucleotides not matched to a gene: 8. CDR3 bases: TGCGCCAGCAGCCCGGACAGGGGAAGGCCTGGAAACACCATATATTTT. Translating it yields CASSPDRGRPGNTIYF.

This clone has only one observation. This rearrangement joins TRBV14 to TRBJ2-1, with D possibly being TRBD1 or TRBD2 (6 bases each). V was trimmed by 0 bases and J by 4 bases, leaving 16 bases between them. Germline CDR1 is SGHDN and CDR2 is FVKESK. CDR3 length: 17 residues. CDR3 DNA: TGTGCCAGCAGCCAAGATCGGGGGAACAGGGTGTACAATGAGCAGTTCTTC. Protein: CASSQDRGNRVYNEQFF.

The CDR3 protein is CASSYGVVEQFF. CDR3 DNA: TGTGCCAGCAGTTACGGGGTGGTAGAGCAGTTCTTC. V gene TRBV6-2 or TRBV6-3 combines with J gene TRBJ2-1; D is uncertain. CDR3 length equals 12 residues. The V gene lost 2 bases and the J gene lost 10 bases, with 9 bases spanning the gap. Per the germline V gene, CDR1 is MNHEY and CDR2 is SVGEGT.

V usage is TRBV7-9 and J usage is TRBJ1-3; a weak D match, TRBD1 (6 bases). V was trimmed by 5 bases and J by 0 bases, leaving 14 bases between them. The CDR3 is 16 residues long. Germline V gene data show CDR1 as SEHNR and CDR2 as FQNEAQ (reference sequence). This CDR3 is CASSRPRQASGNTIYF. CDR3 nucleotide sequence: TGTGCCAGCAGCCGACCCCGACAGGCCTCTGGAAACACCATATATTTT.

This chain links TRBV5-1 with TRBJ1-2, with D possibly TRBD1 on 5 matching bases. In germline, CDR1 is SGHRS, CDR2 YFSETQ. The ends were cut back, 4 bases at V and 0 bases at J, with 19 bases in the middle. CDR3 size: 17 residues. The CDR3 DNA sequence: TGCGCCAGCAGCCTCACGACACCGGGGGTTACTAACTATGGCTACACCTTC. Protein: CASSLTTPGVTNYGYTF.

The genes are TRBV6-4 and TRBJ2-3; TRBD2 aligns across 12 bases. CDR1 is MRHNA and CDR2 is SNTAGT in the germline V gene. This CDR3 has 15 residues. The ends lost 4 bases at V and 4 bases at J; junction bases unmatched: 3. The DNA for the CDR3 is TGTGCCAGCAGTGTCTCTAGCGGGGGGGCAGATACGCAGTATTTT. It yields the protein CASSVSSGGADTQYF.

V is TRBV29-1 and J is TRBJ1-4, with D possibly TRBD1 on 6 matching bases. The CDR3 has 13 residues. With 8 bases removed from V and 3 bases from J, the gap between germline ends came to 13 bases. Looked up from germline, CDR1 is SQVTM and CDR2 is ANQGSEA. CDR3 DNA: TGCAGCATTCAGGGGAGGGCTAATGAAAAACTGTTTTTT. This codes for CSIQGRANEKLFF.

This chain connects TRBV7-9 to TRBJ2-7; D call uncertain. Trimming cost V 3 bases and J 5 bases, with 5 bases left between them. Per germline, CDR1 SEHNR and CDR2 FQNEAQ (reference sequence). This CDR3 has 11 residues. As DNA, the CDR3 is TGTGCCAGCAGCTTGGTCCACGAGCAGTACTTC. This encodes CASSLVHEQYF.

The CDR3 here is CAWSQQGYEQYF. The DNA of the CDR3 is TGTGCCTGGAGTCAGCAGGGCTACGAGCAGTACTTC. This chain joins TRBV30 and TRBJ2-7, with D tentatively TRBD1 (5 bases). This CDR3 contains 12 residues. Germline loops: CDR1 GTSNPN, CDR2 SVGIG (reference sequence). The V end was cut by 2 bases, the J end by 3 bases, with 8 bases between.

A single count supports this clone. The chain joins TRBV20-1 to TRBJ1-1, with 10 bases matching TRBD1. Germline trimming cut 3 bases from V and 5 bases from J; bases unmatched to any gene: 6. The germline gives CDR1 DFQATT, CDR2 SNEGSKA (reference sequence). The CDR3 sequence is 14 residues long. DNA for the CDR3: TGCAGTGCTAGTGGGGACAGGGGAAATACTGAAGCTTTCTTT. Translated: CSASGDRGNTEAFF.

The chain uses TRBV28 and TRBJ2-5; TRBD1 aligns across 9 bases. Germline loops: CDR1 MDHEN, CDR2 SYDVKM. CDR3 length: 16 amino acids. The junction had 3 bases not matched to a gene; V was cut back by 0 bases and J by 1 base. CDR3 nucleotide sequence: TGTGCCAGCAGTTTATGGGGGACAGGGTCCCAAGAGACCCAGTACTTC. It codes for CASSLWGTGSQETQYF.

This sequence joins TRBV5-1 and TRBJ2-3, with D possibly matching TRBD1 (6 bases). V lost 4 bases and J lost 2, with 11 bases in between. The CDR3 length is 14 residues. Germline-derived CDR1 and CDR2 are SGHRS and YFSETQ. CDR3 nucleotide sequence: TGCGCCAGCAGCCCCGGGACACCCACAGATACGCAGTATTTT. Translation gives CASSPGTPTDTQYF.

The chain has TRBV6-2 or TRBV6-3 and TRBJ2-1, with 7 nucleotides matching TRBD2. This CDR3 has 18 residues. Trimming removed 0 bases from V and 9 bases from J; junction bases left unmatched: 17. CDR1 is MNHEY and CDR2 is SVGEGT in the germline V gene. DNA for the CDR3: TGTGCCAGCAGTTACTCTCCCGGCCCTAGCGGTCGCTTGGGTGAGCAGTTCTTC. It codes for CASSYSPGPSGRLGEQFF.

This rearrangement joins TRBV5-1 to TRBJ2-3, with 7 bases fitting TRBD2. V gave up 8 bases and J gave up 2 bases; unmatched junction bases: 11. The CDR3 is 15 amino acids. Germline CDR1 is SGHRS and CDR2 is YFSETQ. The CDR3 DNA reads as TGCGCCAGTCTTGCGAGCGGGGAGACCACAGATACGCAGTATTTT. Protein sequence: CASLASGETTDTQYF. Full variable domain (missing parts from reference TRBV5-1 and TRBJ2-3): KAGVTQTPRYLIKTRGQQVTLSCSPISGHRSVSWYQQTPGQGLQFLFEYFSETQRNKGNFPGRFSGRQFSNSRSEMNVSTLELGDSALYLCASLASGETTDTQYFGPGTRLTVL.

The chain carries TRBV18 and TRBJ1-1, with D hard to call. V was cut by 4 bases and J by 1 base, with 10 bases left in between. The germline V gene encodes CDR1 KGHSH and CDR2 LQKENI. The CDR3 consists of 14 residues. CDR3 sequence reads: CASSRGLPNTEAFF. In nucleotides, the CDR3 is TGTGCCAGCTCACGAGGTCTTCCGAACACTGAAGCTTTCTTT.

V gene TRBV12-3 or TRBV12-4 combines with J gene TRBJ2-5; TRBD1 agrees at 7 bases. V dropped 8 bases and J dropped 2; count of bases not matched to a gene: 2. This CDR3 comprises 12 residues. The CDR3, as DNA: TGTGCCAGCGGGACAGCACAAGAGACCCAGTACTTC. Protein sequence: CASGTAQETQYF.

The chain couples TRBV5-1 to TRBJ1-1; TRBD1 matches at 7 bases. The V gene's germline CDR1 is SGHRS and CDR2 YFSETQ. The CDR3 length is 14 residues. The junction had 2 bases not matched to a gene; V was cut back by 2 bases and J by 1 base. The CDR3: CASSFQGGNTEAFF. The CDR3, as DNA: TGCGCCAGCAGCTTCCAGGGGGGGAACACTGAAGCTTTCTTT.